The T cell receptor (beta chain) described here comes from a study of regulatory T cells in long-lasting Graves disease. According to the study, TCR beta libraries were built with iRepertoire HTBI primers and CDR3-region Arm-PCR. TCRdb passed the multiplex PCR reads through MiXCR, listing each CDR3 protein once. The sample records about 400,000 distinct CDR3 sequences, around 20% being singletons. Time point meaning: persistent/refractory GD, antithyroid drugs over 5 years with positive TRAb. RNA extracted from PBMCs served as the sequencing template. This clonotype was seen a few times. V shed 6 bases and J shed 7 bases, with 15 bases lying between them. This CDR3 has 13 amino acids. The germline V gene encodes CDR1 DFQATT and CDR2 SNEGSKA (reference sequence).

This receptor was identified in a female donor with Graves disease. The J gene is TRBJ2-2, the V gene TRBV20-1; D is possibly TRBD2 (5 bases). Material: peripheral blood mononuclear cells (PBMCs), obtained when the disease was refractory, from a patient treated with antithyroid drugs. In DNA, the CDR3 is TGCAGTGCCCTAGCCGGGTTGGTCGGGGAGCTGTTTTTT. Translating gives CSALAGLVGELFF.